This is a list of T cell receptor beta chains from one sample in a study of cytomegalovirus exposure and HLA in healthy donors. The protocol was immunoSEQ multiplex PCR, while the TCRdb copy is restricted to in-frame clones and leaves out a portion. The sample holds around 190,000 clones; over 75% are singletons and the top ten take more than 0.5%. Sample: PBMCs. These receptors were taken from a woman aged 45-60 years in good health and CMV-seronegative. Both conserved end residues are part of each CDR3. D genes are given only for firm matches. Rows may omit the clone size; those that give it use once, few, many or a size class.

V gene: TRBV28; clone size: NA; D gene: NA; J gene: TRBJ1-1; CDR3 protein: CASTLFGVSTEAFF; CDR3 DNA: TGTGCCAGCACTCTATTCGGGGTTAGCACTGAAGCTTTCTTT
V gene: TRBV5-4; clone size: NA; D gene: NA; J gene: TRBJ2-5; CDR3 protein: CASSSRDWAETQYF; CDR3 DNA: TGTGCCAGCAGCTCCCGGGACTGGGCTGAGACCCAGTACTTC
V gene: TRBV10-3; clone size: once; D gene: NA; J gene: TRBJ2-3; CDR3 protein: CAISGSADTQYF; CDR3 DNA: TGTGCCATCAGTGGTAGCGCAGATACGCAGTATTTT
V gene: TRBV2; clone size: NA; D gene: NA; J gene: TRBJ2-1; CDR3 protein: CASSPLRLVSYNEQFF; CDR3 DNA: TGTGCCAGCAGTCCCCTTAGACTAGTCTCCTACAATGAGCAGTTCTTC
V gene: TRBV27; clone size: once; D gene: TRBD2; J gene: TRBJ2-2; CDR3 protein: CASSGRPGELFF; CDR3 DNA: TGTGCCAGTAGCGGGAGACCCGGGGAGCTGTTTTTT
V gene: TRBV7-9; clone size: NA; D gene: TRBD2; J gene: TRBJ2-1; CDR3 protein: CASSPRLAGGPVDEQFF; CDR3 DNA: TGTGCCAGCAGCCCGAGACTAGCGGGAGGGCCGGTGGATGAGCAGTTCTTC
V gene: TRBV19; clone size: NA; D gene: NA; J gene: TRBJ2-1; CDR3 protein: CASSTTYQGGGEQFF; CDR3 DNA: TGTGCCAGTAGTACAACGTATCAGGGTGGTGGGGAGCAGTTCTTC
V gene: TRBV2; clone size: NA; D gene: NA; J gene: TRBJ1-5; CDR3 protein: CATQGFLDQPQHF; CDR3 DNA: TGTGCCACCCAGGGTTTTCTAGATCAGCCCCAGCATTTT
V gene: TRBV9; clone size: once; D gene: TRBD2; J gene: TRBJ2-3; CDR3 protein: CASNLAGAHTDTQYF; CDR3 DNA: TGTGCCAGCAATCTAGCGGGGGCTCACACAGATACGCAGTATTTT
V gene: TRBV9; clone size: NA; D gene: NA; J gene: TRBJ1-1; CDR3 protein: CASSVARVGTEAFF; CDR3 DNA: TGTGCCAGCAGCGTAGCCAGGGTGGGCACTGAAGCTTTCTTT
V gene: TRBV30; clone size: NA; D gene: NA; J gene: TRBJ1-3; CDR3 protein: CAWIPLGNTIYF; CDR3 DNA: TGTGCCTGGATCCCCCTCGGAAACACCATATATTTT
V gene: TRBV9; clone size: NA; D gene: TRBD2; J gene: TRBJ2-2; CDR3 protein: CASSVDKGLAALTGELFF; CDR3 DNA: TGTGCCAGCAGCGTCGACAAGGGACTAGCGGCCCTCACCGGGGAGCTGTTTTTT
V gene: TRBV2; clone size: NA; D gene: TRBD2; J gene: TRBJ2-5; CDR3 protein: CASSEASGGAETQYF; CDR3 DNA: TGTGCCAGCAGTGAGGCTAGCGGGGGGGCGGAGACCCAGTACTTC
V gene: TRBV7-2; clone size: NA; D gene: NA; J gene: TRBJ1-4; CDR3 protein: CASSKRQGNEKLFF; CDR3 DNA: TGTGCCAGCAGCAAGAGGCAGGGTAATGAAAAACTGTTTTTT
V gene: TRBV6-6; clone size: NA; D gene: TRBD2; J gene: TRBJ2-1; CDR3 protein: CASSPTSGTTYNEQFF; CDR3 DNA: TGTGCCAGCAGCCCCACTAGCGGAACTACCTACAATGAGCAGTTCTTC
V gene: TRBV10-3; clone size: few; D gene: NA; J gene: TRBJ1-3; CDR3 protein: CAISEVRVNTIYF; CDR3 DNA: TGTGCCATCAGTGAAGTGCGGGTCAACACCATATATTTT
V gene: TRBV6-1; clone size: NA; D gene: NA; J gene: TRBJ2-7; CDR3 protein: CASSEARANEQYF; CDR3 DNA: TGTGCCAGCAGTGAGGCTAGAGCCAACGAGCAGTACTTC
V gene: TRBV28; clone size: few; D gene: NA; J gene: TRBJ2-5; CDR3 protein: CASSPITGSPRPETQYF; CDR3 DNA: TGTGCCAGCAGTCCGATAACGGGATCCCCTCGTCCGGAGACCCAGTACTTC
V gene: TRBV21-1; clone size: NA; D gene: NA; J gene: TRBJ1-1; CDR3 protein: CASPNGGLLNTEAFF; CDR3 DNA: TGTGCCAGCCCCAACGGGGGGCTACTGAACACTGAAGCTTTCTTT
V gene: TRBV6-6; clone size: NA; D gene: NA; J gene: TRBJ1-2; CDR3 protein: CASSYSRGANYGYTF; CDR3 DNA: TGTGCCAGCAGTTACTCGAGAGGAGCTAACTATGGCTACACCTTC
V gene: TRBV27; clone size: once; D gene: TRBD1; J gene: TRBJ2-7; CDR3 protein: CASSIQPRQGPYEQYF; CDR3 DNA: TGTGCCAGCAGTATCCAACCCCGACAGGGCCCCTACGAGCAGTACTTC
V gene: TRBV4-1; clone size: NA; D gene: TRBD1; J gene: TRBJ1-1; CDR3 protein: CASSQDGTGLMNTEAFF; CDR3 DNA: TGCGCCAGCAGCCAAGACGGGACAGGACTCATGAACACTGAAGCTTTCTTT
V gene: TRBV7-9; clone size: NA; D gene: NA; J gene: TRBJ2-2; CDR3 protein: CSSSLGVGDTGELFF; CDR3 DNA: TGTTCCAGCAGCTTAGGAGTAGGGGACACCGGGGAGCTGTTTTTT
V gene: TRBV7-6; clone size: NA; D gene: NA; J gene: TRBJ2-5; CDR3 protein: CASSFSGDQETQYF; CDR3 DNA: TGTGCCAGCAGCTTTTCCGGGGACCAAGAGACCCAGTACTTC
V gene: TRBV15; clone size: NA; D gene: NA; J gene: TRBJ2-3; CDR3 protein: CATSSSEGVIDTQYF; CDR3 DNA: TGTGCCACCAGCAGTTCAGAGGGGGTGATAGATACGCAGTATTTT
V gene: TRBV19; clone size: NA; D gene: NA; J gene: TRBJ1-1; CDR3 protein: CASSMPMGSTEAFF; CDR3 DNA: TGTGCCAGTAGTATGCCCATGGGGAGCACTGAAGCTTTCTTT
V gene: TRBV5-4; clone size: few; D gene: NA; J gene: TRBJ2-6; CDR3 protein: CASSLISGANVLTF; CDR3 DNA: TGTGCCAGCAGCTTGATATCTGGGGCCAACGTCCTGACTTTC
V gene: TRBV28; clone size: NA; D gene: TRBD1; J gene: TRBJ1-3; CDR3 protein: CASSLGTATGNTIYF; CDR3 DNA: TGTGCCAGCAGCTTAGGGACAGCCACTGGAAACACCATATATTTT
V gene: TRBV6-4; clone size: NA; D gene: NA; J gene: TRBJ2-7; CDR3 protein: CASSDPLVTTVEQYF; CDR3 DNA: TGTGCCAGCAGTGACCCGCTGGTTACCACTGTGGAGCAGTACTTC
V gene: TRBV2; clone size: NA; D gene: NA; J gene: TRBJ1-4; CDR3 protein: CASTTGLPEKLFF; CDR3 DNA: TGTGCCAGTACGACAGGTCTTCCTGAAAAACTGTTTTTT
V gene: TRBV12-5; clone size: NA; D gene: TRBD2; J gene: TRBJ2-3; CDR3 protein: CASGWGLAGRTDTQYF; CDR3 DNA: TGTGCTAGTGGTTGGGGACTAGCGGGGCGCACAGATACGCAGTATTTT
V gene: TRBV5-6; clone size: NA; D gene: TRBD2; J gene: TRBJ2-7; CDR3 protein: CASSPRGLAGVNEQYF; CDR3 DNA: TGTGCCAGCAGCCCGAGAGGACTAGCGGGAGTTAACGAGCAGTACTTC
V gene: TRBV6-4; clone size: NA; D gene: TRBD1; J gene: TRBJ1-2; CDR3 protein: CASSDTQGAYGYTF; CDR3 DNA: TGTGCCAGCAGTGACACCCAGGGGGCTTATGGCTACACCTTC
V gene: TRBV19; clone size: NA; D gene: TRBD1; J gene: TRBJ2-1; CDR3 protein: CASSIFGTGVNEQFF; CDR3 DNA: TGTGCCAGTAGTATCTTTGGGACAGGGGTCAATGAGCAGTTCTTC
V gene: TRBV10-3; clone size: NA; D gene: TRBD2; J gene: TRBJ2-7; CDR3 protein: CAISEGFGSGIRVEQYF; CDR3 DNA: TGTGCCATCAGTGAAGGGTTCGGGAGCGGGATCCGGGTCGAGCAGTACTTC
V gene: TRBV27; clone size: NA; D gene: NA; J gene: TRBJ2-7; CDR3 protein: CASSLSAGAGQYF; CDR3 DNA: TGTGCCAGCAGTTTATCTGCGGGGGCTGGGCAGTACTTC
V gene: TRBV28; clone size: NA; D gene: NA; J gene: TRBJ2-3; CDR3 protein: CASIPGFPNGDTQYF; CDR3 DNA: TGTGCCAGCATTCCAGGTTTCCCAAATGGGGATACGCAGTATTTT
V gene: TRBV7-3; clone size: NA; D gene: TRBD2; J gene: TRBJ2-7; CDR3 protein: CASSHRNQRGAFLGYEQYF; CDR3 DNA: TGTGCCAGCAGCCACAGGAATCAGCGGGGGGCCTTTCTAGGCTACGAGCAGTACTTC
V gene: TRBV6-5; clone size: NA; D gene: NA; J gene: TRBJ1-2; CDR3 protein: CASSYSIGSRLEFYTF; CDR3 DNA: TGTGCCAGCAGTTACTCGATCGGTTCGAGACTAGAATTCTACACCTTC
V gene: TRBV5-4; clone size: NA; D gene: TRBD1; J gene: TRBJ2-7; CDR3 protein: CASSLTGGNEQYF; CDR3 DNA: TGTGCCAGCAGCTTGACAGGGGGGAACGAGCAGTACTTC
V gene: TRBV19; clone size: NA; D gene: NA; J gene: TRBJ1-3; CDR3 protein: CASSIRDRGNTIYF; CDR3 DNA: TGTGCCAGTAGTATACGAGACAGGGGAAACACCATATATTTT
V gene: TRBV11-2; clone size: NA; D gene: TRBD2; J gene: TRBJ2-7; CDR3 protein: CASSWDYDTYEQYF; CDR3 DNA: TGTGCCAGCAGCTGGGACTATGACACCTACGAGCAGTACTTC
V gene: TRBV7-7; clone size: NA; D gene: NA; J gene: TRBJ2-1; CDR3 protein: CASSLSIEGDEQFF; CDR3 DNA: TGTGCTAGCAGCTTATCGATAGAGGGGGATGAGCAGTTCTTC
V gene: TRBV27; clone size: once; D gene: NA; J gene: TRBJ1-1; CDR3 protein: CASSLWGAEAFF; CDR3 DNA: TGTGCCAGCAGTTTGTGGGGAGCTGAAGCTTTCTTT
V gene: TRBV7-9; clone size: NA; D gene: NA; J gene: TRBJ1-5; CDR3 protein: CASTPGNILGQPQHF; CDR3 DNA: TGTGCCAGCACCCCGGGTAATATCTTAGGACAGCCCCAGCATTTT
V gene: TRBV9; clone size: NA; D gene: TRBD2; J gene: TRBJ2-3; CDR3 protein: CASSAGVQAGVGADTQYF; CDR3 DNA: TGTGCCAGCAGCGCAGGGGTTCAAGCGGGGGTAGGGGCAGATACGCAGTATTTT
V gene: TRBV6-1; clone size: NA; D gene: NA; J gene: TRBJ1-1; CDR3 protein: CATGGRAYDTEAFF; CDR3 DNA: TGTGCCACCGGTGGCAGGGCCTATGACACTGAAGCTTTCTTT
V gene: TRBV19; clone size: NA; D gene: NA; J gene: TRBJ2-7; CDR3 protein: CASSMVPGEREQYF; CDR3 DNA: TGTGCCAGTAGTATGGTGCCAGGGGAGCGCGAGCAGTACTTC